This T cell receptor (beta chain) was captured in a study of post-analysis software for immune sequencing data. Study-level background: The study covered relapsing-remitting, secondary progressive and progressive-relapsing courses of multiple sclerosis.

Carried by the TCR beta cDNA libraries were unique molecular identifiers. Each batch of roughly 1 to 10 million T cells produced some 450,000 cDNA molecules. One entry per CDR3 protein, called by TCRdb with MiXCR from the PCR reads. Of about 500,000 distinct CDR3 sequences listed, around 40% are singletons. Regarding the study as a whole: Four to six TRBV segments were more frequent in patients than controls; TRBV5-6, TRBV5-1 and TRBV20-1 belonged to this group. Versus controls, multiple sclerosis patients showed significantly lower diversity (normalized Chao1). When the samples were clustered directly with F measure, those that had been prepared in the same batch showed strong co-clustering.

After removal of 4 bases from V and 8 bases from J, the junction contained 9 bases not matched to a gene. The CDR3 totals 16 residues. Germline CDR1 reads MNHNS; CDR2 reads SASEGT. Details on this clonotype: Its target is unknown.

The chain uses TRBV6-1 and TRBJ2-4; 12 bases line up with TRBD2. The specimen sequenced was blood. This receptor was obtained from a girl aged 5 to 17 with multiple sclerosis. The CDR3 is CASSAESTSGRHIQYF. The CDR3, as DNA: TGTGCCAGCAGTGCAGAATCGACTAGCGGGAGACACATTCAGTACTTC.